One sample yielded the 23 T cell receptor beta chains listed below, sequenced in a study of cytomegalovirus exposure and HLA in healthy donors. Use of 60 Vbeta and 13 Jbeta primers characterized the PCR. TCRdb's copy holds only in-frame clones and misses some; the assay was immunoSEQ multiplex PCR. The data show about 130,000 clones, with approximately 78% seen just once and roughly 0.99% held by the top ten. The sequenced material came from PBMCs. These receptors were obtained from a woman in her 30s in good health and CMV-seronegative.

The V call is TRBV4-1, the J call TRBJ2-7; D is undetermined. There are 15 residues in the CDR3. With 0 bases removed from V and 0 bases from J, the gap between germline ends came to 9 bases. Germline assignment: CDR1 MGHRA and CDR2 YSYEKL. The CDR3 protein is CASSQDLGSSYEQYF. The CDR3 region has the DNA TGCGCCAGCAGCCAAGATCTGGGCAGCTCCTACGAGCAGTACTTC.

About this clone: The CDR3 does not end in the conserved phenylalanine or tryptophan, so this is likely a read error. Because the CDR3's place on the DNA is in doubt, the DNA is left out and the CDR3 is given as listed by TCRdb. This chain's CDR3 is CASSEPGEKLSP. This chain uses TRBV6-1 with TRBJ1-2. CDR1 MNHNS and CDR2 SASEGT come from the germline V gene. The CDR3 is 12 residues long, ends included.

Regarding this clone: Within the sample, other DNA sequences also encode this same CDR3. The CDR3 nucleotides read TGCGCCAGCAGCCAACCCGGGACAGGGGGTGAAAAACTGTTTTTT. As protein: CASSQPGTGGEKLFF. V and J are TRBV4-3 and TRBJ1-4, with TRBD1 matching over 11 bases. Trimming at V came to 2 bases and at J to 7 bases, leaving 3 bases not matched to a gene. CDR1 LGHNA and CDR2 YSLEER come from the germline V gene. The CDR3 consists of 15 residues.

This clone was picked up a small number of times. This chain links TRBV30 with TRBJ2-7; D perhaps matches TRBD2 (7 bases). The CDR3 runs to 14 residues. From germline, CDR1 is GTSNPN and CDR2 SVGIG (reference sequence). V dropped 3 bases and J dropped 0 bases, with 12 bases sitting between them. CDR3 nucleotide sequence: TGTGCCTGGAGCTGGGGGGGGCCCTCCTACGAGCAGTACTTC. Translating gives CAWSWGGPSYEQYF.

The chain uses TRBV13 and TRBJ1-2, with 9 bases matching TRBD1. CDR1 is PRHDT, CDR2 FYEKMQ, per germline (reference sequence). Germline trimming cut 5 bases from V and 8 bases from J; bases unmatched to any gene: 12. This CDR3 comprises 15 residues. The CDR3 coding sequence is TGTGCCAGCAGCCACCGGACAGGGGAAGTCCGGGGCTACACCTTC. Translation gives CASSHRTGEVRGYTF. The full variable domain, its missing parts supplied by reference TRBV13 and TRBJ1-2, is AAGVIQSPRHLIKEKRETATLKCYPIPRHDTVYWYQQGPGQDPQFLISFYEKMQSDKGSIPDRFSAQQFSDYHSELNMSSLELGDSALYFCASSHRTGEVRGYTFGSGTRLTVV.

This chain joins TRBV29-1 and TRBJ1-1; no clear D gene. CDR1 and CDR2 from the germline V gene are SQVTM and ANQGSEA. The CDR3 runs 14 residues. Trimming pared 1 base from V and 6 bases from J, leaving 15 bases between. CDR3: CSVEGPLKVSEAFF. CDR3 DNA: TGCAGCGTTGAAGGGCCCTTAAAAGTCTCTGAAGCTTTCTTT.

The table lists this clone with a few counts. Other DNA sequences in this specimen translate into the identical CDR3. The V and J genes are TRBV7-3 and TRBJ2-1, with 10 nucleotides matching TRBD2. Germline assignment: CDR1 SGHTA and CDR2 FQGTGA. J lost 3 bases, V lost 5 bases, and 4 bases had no gene match. This CDR3 spans 15 amino acids. The CDR3 DNA sequence: TGTGCCAGCAGCCCCGGACTAGCGGTCTACAATGAGCAGTTCTTC. Its translation: CASSPGLAVYNEQFF. The entire variable domain, with the rest obtained from reference TRBV7-3 and TRBJ2-1, is as follows: GAGVSQTPSNKVTEKGKYVELRCDPISGHTALYWYRQSLGQGPEFLIYFQGTGAADDSGLPNDRFFAVRPEGSVSTLKIQRTERGDSAVYLCASSPGLAVYNEQFFGPGTRLTVL.

This clone was detected only once. V usage is TRBV15 and J usage is TRBJ2-1; D not certain. Looked up from germline, CDR1 is LNHNV and CDR2 is YYDKDF (reference sequence). V was trimmed by 3 bases and J by 5 bases, leaving 5 bases between them. The CDR3 loop spans 12 amino acids. The CDR3 here is CATSRADNEQFF. The CDR3 coding sequence is TGTGCCACCAGCAGGGCGGACAATGAGCAGTTCTTC.

V gene TRBV10-3 combines with J gene TRBJ2-3; 11 bases are shared with TRBD2. The trim removed 6 bases at V and 4 bases at J, leaving 3 bases unmatched. Germline values: CDR1 ENHRY, CDR2 SYGVKD. The CDR3 loop spans 14 amino acids. The CDR3 DNA follows: TGTGCCATCAGGATAGCGGGAGGGTCAGATACGCAGTATTTT. Its translation: CAIRIAGGSDTQYF.

The chain carries TRBV6-1 and TRBJ1-1; D might be TRBD1 (5 bases). The CDR3 contains 13 residues. The ends were cut back, 4 bases at V and 1 base at J, with 7 bases in the middle. Germline CDR1 and CDR2: MNHNS and SASEGT. The CDR3 sequence: CASSVTGNTEAFF. The CDR3 bases are TGTGCCAGCAGTGTCACAGGGAACACTGAAGCTTTCTTT.

V usage is TRBV11-2 and J usage is TRBJ1-2; perhaps TRBD1 as D (6 bases). V lost 5 bases, J lost 3 bases, and 16 bases lay in between. The CDR3 extends over 15 amino acids. Germline values: CDR1 SGHAT, CDR2 FQNNGV. The chain's CDR3 is CASSRGGGLDYGYTF. The CDR3 DNA sequence: TGTGCCAGCAGCAGGGGGGGAGGGTTGGACTATGGCTACACCTTC. The variable domain in full, completed from reference TRBV11-2 and TRBJ1-2, reads EAGVAQSPRYKIIEKRQSVAFWCNPISGHATLYWYQQILGQGPKLLIQFQNNGVVDDSQLPKDRFSAERLKGVDSTLKIQPAKLEDSAVYLCASSRGGGLDYGYTFGSGTRLTVV.

Comment on this clone: Germline is not matched at one junction end, which may reflect a read error. The chain joins TRBV19 to TRBJ2-2; a possible D gene is TRBD1 (6 bases). Germline lookup yields CDR1 LNHDA and CDR2 SQIVND (reference sequence). The CDR3 is 15 residues long. CDR3 protein: CASRIGTISTGELFF. CDR3 coding DNA: TGTGCCAGTAGAATAGGGACAATCTCTACCGGGGAGCTGTTTTTT.

The sample holds a few counts of this clone. The genes are TRBV5-1 and TRBJ1-4, with 7 bases lining up with TRBD1. J lost 3 bases, V lost 4 bases, and 3 bases had no gene match. This CDR3 has 14 amino acids. Per germline, CDR1 SGHRS and CDR2 YFSETQ. CDR3 in DNA: TGCGCCAGCAGCCCCGGGACAGCTAATGAAAAACTGTTTTTT. It codes for CASSPGTANEKLFF.

The gene calls are TRBV6-5 and TRBJ1-1; D unresolved. This CDR3 is 13 amino acids long. Between the trimmed V and J ends, which lost 1 base and 3 bases, there was a span of 6 bases. Per germline, CDR1 MNHEY and CDR2 SVGAGI. The CDR3 coding sequence is TGTGCCAGCAGTTACTACCGGGACACTGAAGCTTTCTTT. Encoded protein: CASSYYRDTEAFF.

In its sample, this clone was seen once. V is TRBV7-8 and J is TRBJ1-5; 11 nucleotides agree with TRBD1. The CDR3 sequence is 15 residues long. V gave up 3 bases and J gave up 8 bases; unmatched junction bases: 6. Germline lookup yields CDR1 SGHVS and CDR2 FQNEAQ. CDR3 coding DNA: TGTGCCAGCAGCTTTAGCGGGACAGGGGGGAAGCCCCAGCATTTT. This gives the protein CASSFSGTGGKPQHF.

The chain uses TRBV4-1 and TRBJ2-7; the match to TRBD1 covers 8 bases. The CDR3 spans 15 residues. Germline loops: CDR1 MGHRA, CDR2 YSYEKL. V lost 1 base to trimming and J lost 3 bases; unmatched junction nucleotides: 5. The CDR3 reads CASSQVPGGIYEQYF. DNA for the CDR3: TGCGCCAGCAGCCAAGTTCCAGGGGGCATCTACGAGCAGTACTTC.

The chain has TRBV5-1 and TRBJ2-3; TRBD2 agrees at 12 bases. The CDR3 runs to 18 residues. V lost 3 bases, J lost 0 bases, and 8 bases stayed unmatched. Per the germline V gene, CDR1 is SGHRS and CDR2 is YFSETQ. The CDR3 here is CASSYGLAGSHSTDTQYF. The CDR3 DNA reads as TGCGCCAGCAGCTACGGACTAGCGGGGAGTCATAGCACAGATACGCAGTATTTT.

In regard to this clone: Germline is not matched at one junction end, which may reflect a read error. The V call is TRBV7-9, the J call TRBJ2-5; TRBD2 matches 7 bases. Germline V gene sequence: CDR1 SEHNR, CDR2 FQNEAQ (reference sequence). CDR3 length: 15 residues. Written as DNA, the CDR3 is TGTTCCAGCAGCTTAGTTGGGGGGGGGCAAGAGACCCAGTACTTC. Translation: CSSSLVGGGQETQYF.

The chain couples TRBV4-2 to TRBJ2-1, with 11 bases lining up with TRBD2. CDR1 and CDR2 (germline): LGHNA, YNFKEQ. V dropped 3 bases and J dropped 6; count of bases not matched to a gene: 7. This CDR3 region has 16 residues. The CDR3 region has the DNA TGTGCCAGCAGCCACCTTAGCGGGAGGGCCATCAATGAGCAGTTCTTC. This sequence encodes CASSHLSGRAINEQFF.

This chain connects TRBV4-1 to TRBJ2-4; no clear D. Trimming pared 1 base from V and 6 bases from J, leaving 4 bases between. There are 12 residues in the CDR3. Germline V gene lookup returns CDR1 MGHRA and CDR2 YSYEKL. The DNA of the CDR3 is TGCGCCAGCAGCCAAGTCGGAAACATTCAGTACTTC. Encoded protein: CASSQVGNIQYF.

The chain links TRBV6-5 to TRBJ1-5; tentative D call: TRBD1 (6 bases). The CDR3 has 15 residues. Germline-derived CDR1 and CDR2 are MNHEY and SVGAGI. Trimming took 0 bases from V and 4 from J, leaving 10 bases between them. This chain's CDR3 is CASSYSTGGNQPQHF. The CDR3 bases are TGTGCCAGCAGTTACTCGACAGGCGGTAATCAGCCCCAGCATTTT.

DNA of the CDR3: TGTGCTAGTGGTTCCCCGGACAGGGGCCTCCGCTACGAGCAGTACTTC. Protein: CASGSPDRGLRYEQYF. This chain links TRBV12-5 with TRBJ2-7; 9 bases line up with TRBD1. From germline, CDR1 is LGHNT and CDR2 FRNRAP. V dropped 4 bases and J dropped 3; count of bases not matched to a gene: 10. The length of the CDR3 is 16 residues.

V is TRBV11-2 and J is TRBJ1-1; the match to TRBD1 covers 8 bases. Per germline, CDR1 SGHAT and CDR2 FQNNGV. Germline trimming cut 1 base from V and 9 bases from J; bases unmatched to any gene: 7. This CDR3 comprises 14 residues. The CDR3: CASSLVDRAGKAFF. In nucleotides, the CDR3 is TGTGCCAGCAGCTTAGTGGACAGGGCCGGGAAAGCTTTCTTT. The full variable domain, with the rest looked up from reference TRBV11-2 and TRBJ1-1, is EAGVAQSPRYKIIEKRQSVAFWCNPISGHATLYWYQQILGQGPKLLIQFQNNGVVDDSQLPKDRFSAERLKGVDSTLKIQPAKLEDSAVYLCASSLVDRAGKAFFGQGTRLTVV.